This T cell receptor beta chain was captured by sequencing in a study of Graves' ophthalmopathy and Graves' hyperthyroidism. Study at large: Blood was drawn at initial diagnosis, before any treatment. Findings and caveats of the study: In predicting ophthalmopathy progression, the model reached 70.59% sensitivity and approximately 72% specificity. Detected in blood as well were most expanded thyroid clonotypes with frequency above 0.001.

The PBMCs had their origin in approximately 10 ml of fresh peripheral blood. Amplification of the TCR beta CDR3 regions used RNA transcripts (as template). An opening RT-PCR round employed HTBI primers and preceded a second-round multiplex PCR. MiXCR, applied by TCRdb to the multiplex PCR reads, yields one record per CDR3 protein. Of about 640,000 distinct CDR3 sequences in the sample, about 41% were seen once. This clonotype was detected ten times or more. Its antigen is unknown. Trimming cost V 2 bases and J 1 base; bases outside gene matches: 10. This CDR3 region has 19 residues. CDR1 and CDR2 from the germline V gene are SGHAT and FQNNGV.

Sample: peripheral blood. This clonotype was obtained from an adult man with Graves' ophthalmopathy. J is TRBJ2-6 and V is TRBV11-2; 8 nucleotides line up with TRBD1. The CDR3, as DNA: TGTGCCAGCAGCTTACGGTTTGGCGACAGGGGATCTGGGGCCAACGTCCTGACTTTC. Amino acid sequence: CASSLRFGDRGSGANVLTF.